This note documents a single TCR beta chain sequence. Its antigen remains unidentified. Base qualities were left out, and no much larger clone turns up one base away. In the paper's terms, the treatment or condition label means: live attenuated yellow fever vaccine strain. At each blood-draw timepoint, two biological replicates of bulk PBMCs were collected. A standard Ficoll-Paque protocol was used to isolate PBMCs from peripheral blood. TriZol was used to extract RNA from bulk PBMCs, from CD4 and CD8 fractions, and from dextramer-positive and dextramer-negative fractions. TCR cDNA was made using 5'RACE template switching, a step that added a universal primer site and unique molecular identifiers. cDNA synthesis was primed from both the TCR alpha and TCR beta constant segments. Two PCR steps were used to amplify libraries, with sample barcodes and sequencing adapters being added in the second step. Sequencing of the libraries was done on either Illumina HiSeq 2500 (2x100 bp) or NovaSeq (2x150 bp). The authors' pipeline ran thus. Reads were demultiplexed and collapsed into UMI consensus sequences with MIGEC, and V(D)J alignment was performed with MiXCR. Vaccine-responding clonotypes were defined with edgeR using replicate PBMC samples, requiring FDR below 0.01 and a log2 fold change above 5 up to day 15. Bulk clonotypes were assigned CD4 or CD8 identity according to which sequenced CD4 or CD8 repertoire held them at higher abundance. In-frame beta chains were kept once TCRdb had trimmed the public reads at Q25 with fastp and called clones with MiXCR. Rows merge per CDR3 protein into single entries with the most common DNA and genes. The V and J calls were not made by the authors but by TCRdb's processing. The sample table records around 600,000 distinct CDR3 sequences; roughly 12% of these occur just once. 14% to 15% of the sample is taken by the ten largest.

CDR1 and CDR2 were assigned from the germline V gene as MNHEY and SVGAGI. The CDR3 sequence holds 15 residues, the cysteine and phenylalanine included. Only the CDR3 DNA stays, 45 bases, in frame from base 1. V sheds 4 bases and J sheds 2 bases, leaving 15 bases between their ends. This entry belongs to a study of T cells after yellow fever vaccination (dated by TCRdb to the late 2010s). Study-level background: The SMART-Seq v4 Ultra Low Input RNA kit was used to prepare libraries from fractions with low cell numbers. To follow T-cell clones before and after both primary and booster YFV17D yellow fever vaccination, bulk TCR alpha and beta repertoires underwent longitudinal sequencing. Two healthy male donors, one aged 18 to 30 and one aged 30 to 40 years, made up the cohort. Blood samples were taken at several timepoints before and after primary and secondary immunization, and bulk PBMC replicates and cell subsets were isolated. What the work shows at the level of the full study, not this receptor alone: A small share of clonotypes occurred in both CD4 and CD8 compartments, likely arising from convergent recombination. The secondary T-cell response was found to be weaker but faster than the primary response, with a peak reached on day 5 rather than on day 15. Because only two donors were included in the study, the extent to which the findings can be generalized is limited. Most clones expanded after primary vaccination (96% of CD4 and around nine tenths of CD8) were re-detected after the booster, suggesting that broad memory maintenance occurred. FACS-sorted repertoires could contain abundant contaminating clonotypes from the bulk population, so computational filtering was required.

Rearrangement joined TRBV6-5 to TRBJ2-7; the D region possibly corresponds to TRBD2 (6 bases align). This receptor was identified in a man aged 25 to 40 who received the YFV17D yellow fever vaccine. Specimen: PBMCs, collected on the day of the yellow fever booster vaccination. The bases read TGTGCCAGCAGTTTGCGGGACTCTCCAGCCTACGAGCAGTACTTC. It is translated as CASSLRDSPAYEQYF.